The 19 T cell receptor beta chains below come from one sample, sequenced in a study of cytomegalovirus exposure and HLA in healthy donors. 60 Vbeta and 13 Jbeta primers were used in PCR. Profiling relied on immunoSEQ multiplex PCR, and the TCRdb table lists in-frame clones only, not all of them. The sample gives around 170,000 clones, around 86% of which show up once; approximately 0.8% is in the top ten. Sample: PBMCs. Every receptor here comes from a woman between 18 and 30 years old in good health and CMV-seronegative.

The gene calls are TRBV7-9 and TRBJ2-7; 7 positions agree with TRBD2. This CDR3 contains 15 residues. V shed 5 bases, J shed 6 bases, and the junction held 13 bases outside the gene matches. The germline gives CDR1 SEHNR, CDR2 FQNEAQ (reference sequence). This CDR3 is CASSQPVGREGEQYF. The DNA of the CDR3 is TGTGCCAGCAGCCAACCGGTGGGCAGGGAGGGCGAGCAGTACTTC.

The rearrangement uses TRBV30 and TRBJ2-7; D is perhaps TRBD2 (5 bases). The CDR3 is made up of 13 amino acids. The germline V gene has CDR1 GTSNPN and CDR2 SVGIG (reference sequence). Between the trimmed V and J ends, which lost 1 base and 2 bases, there was a span of 9 bases. The CDR3 loop is CAWSAGGPYEQYF. In DNA, the CDR3 is TGTGCCTGGAGTGCGGGCGGGCCCTACGAGCAGTACTTC.

The V call is TRBV11-2, the J call TRBJ2-1, with TRBD2 matching over 7 bases. The trim removed 5 bases at V and 8 bases at J, leaving 12 bases unmatched. The CDR3 runs 15 residues. Germline V gene sequence: CDR1 SGHAT, CDR2 FQNNGV. The CDR3 region has the DNA TGTGCCAGCAGCGCGGATTGGGGGGGTATCGATGAGCAGTTCTTC. This gives the protein CASSADWGGIDEQFF. Full variable domain (outside the CDR3, taken from reference TRBV11-2 and TRBJ2-1): EAGVAQSPRYKIIEKRQSVAFWCNPISGHATLYWYQQILGQGPKLLIQFQNNGVVDDSQLPKDRFSAERLKGVDSTLKIQPAKLEDSAVYLCASSADWGGIDEQFFGPGTRLTVL.

The chain joins TRBV5-1 to TRBJ2-5; 9 nucleotides match TRBD1. The better agreement between TRBJ2-7 and the DNA end casts doubt on the J call. Germline CDR1 and CDR2: SGHRS and YFSETQ. This CDR3 has 16 residues. The CDR3 bases are TGCGCCAGCAGCCCCCGAACGGGACAGGGTTCCTACGAGCAGTACTTC. This sequence encodes CASSPRTGQGSYEQYF.

Here the CDR3 reads CTSSHLKPGQPNYGYTF. In nucleotides, the CDR3 is TGCACCAGCAGCCACCTGAAACCGGGACAACCTAACTATGGCTACACCTTC. The chain joins TRBV1 to TRBJ1-2; the D call in the table, TRBD1, was not verified against the DNA. TRBV1 is marked as a pseudogene. CDR3 length: 17 amino acids.

Remarks on this clone: The junction differs from germline at one of its ends, possibly a read error. The gene calls are TRBV7-9 and TRBJ2-5; perhaps TRBD2 as D (6 bases). The CDR3 spans 11 residues. Germline CDR1 SEHNR, CDR2 FQNEAQ (reference sequence). Written as DNA, the CDR3 is TGTGCCGGCAGGAGGGAAGAGACCCAGTACTTC. It encodes CAGRREETQYF.

The V and J genes are TRBV19 and TRBJ1-3; unclear D gene. The length of the CDR3 is 14 residues. With 5 bases removed from V and 0 bases from J, the gap between germline ends came to 8 bases. Germline V gene lookup returns CDR1 LNHDA and CDR2 SQIVND (reference sequence). CDR3 sequence reads: CASSERISGNTIYF. The CDR3 DNA reads TGTGCCAGTAGTGAGCGGATCTCTGGAAACACCATATATTTT.

The V gene is TRBV6-5, the J gene TRBJ1-5; 10 nucleotides align to TRBD1. Looked up from germline, CDR1 is MNHEY and CDR2 is SVGAGI. This CDR3 comprises 14 residues. The junction had 4 bases not matched to a gene; V was cut back by 8 bases and J by 3 bases. The CDR3 spells CASGDRGPNQPQHF. As DNA, the CDR3 is TGTGCCAGCGGGGACAGGGGTCCCAATCAGCCCCAGCATTTT.

This chain links TRBV7-6 with TRBJ2-2; 8 bases are shared with TRBD2. CDR1 SGHVS and CDR2 FNYEAQ come from the germline V gene. With 5 bases clipped from V and 1 base from J, the junction kept 9 bases outside the gene matches. The CDR3 length is 17 residues. CDR3 region: CASSPSRLAGNTGELFF. In nucleotides, the CDR3 is TGTGCCAGCAGCCCTAGTCGGCTAGCGGGGAACACCGGGGAGCTGTTTTTT.

V gene TRBV15 combines with J gene TRBJ2-1, with 9 bases identical to TRBD2. V lost 1 base to trimming and J lost 13 bases; unmatched junction nucleotides: 8. The V gene's germline CDR1 is LNHNV and CDR2 YYDKDF (reference sequence). This CDR3 region has 14 residues. The CDR3, as DNA: TGTGCCACCAGCAGAGTTTTGGCGGGAGGGCCCCAGTTCTTC. Translating gives CATSRVLAGGPQFF.

Only a few counts were recorded for this clone. The CDR3 sequence is CAISERGHIPRNEQFF. In DNA form, the CDR3 reads TGTGCCATCAGTGAGAGGGGGCACATCCCGAGGAATGAGCAGTTCTTC. The V call is TRBV10-3, the J call TRBJ2-1; TRBD1 aligns across 7 bases. Germline V lookup: CDR1 ENHRY, CDR2 SYGVKD. Unmatched junction bases numbered 11, after V lost 2 bases and J lost 7 bases. This CDR3 is built from 16 residues.

The chain links TRBV5-6 to TRBJ1-2, with D perhaps TRBD1 (5 bases). This CDR3 spans 14 amino acids. V lost 0 bases, J lost 7 bases, and 13 bases lay in between. CDR1 is SGHDT and CDR2 is YYEEEE in the germline V gene. CDR3 nucleotide sequence: TGTGCCAGCAGCTTGGCCGACAGTTTCAGTGGCTACACCTTC. Translating gives CASSLADSFSGYTF.

V gene TRBV29-1 combines with J gene TRBJ2-1; tentatively, D is TRBD2 (5 bases). CDR1 and CDR2 (germline): SQVTM, ANQGSEA. The CDR3 loop spans 14 amino acids. Trimming removed 5 bases from V and 8 bases from J, with 19 bases in between. DNA for the CDR3: TGCAGCGTTTTAACGGGGTCTGGAGCCGATGAGCAGTTCTTC. It specifies CSVLTGSGADEQFF.

The table lists this clone with a count of one. This chain connects TRBV5-6 to TRBJ2-7; the D is unclear. Germline V gene lookup returns CDR1 SGHDT and CDR2 YYEEEE. Trimming left V 4 bases short and J 2 bases short, with 10 bases between. The length of the CDR3 is 13 residues. The CDR3 DNA follows: TGTGCCAGCAGCCTCGTCTCTGCCTACGAGCAGTACTTC. Its translation is CASSLVSAYEQYF.

The V gene is TRBV5-1, the J gene TRBJ2-1, with D perhaps TRBD2 (6 bases). The V end was cut by 0 bases, the J end by 3 bases, with 10 bases between. There are 15 residues in the CDR3. Germline CDR1 is SGHRS and CDR2 is YFSETQ. The CDR3 nucleotides read TGCGCCAGCAGCTTGGACGCGACTAGCTACAATGAGCAGTTCTTC. Translating it yields CASSLDATSYNEQFF.

This clone occurred once. The CDR3 coding sequence is TGCGCCAGCAGTCCTCGTGAGGCCCAAAGCACAGATACGCAGTATTTT. It yields the protein CASSPREAQSTDTQYF. V and J are TRBV10-1 and TRBJ2-3; the D is unclear. The length of the CDR3 is 16 residues. Trimming shortened V by 5 bases and J by 0 bases, and 15 bases separated the two germline ends. Germline-derived CDR1 and CDR2 are WNHNN and SYGVQD (reference sequence).

J is TRBJ2-5 and V is TRBV5-1; D is ambiguous. CDR1 is SGHRS, CDR2 YFSETQ, per germline. The CDR3 consists of 14 residues. The V end was cut by 3 bases, the J end by 4 bases, with 13 bases between. CDR3: CASSSRSPTETQYF. In nucleotides, the CDR3 is TGCGCCAGCAGCTCCCGAAGCCCAACAGAGACCCAGTACTTC. Full variable domain (remainder filled in from reference TRBV5-1 and TRBJ2-5): KAGVTQTPRYLIKTRGQQVTLSCSPISGHRSVSWYQQTPGQGLQFLFEYFSETQRNKGNFPGRFSGRQFSNSRSEMNVSTLELGDSALYLCASSSRSPTETQYFGPGTRLLVL.

V gene TRBV5-1 combines with J gene TRBJ1-5; unclear D gene. V was pared by 3 bases and J by 3 bases, with 16 bases between. The CDR3 is made up of 16 amino acids. Germline V gives CDR1 SGHRS, CDR2 YFSETQ. The CDR3 protein is CASSSGRGDDNQPQHF. The CDR3 coding sequence is TGCGCCAGCAGCTCGGGTCGGGGTGACGACAATCAGCCCCAGCATTTT.

The chain combines TRBV7-9 with TRBJ2-6; 9 nucleotides match TRBD1. The CDR3 has 18 amino acids. Germline CDR1 and CDR2: SEHNR and FQNEAQ (reference sequence). With 8 bases clipped from V and 4 bases from J, the junction kept 15 bases outside the gene matches. DNA for the CDR3: TGTGCCAGCCAACCTTCAGGGACAGGGATTGTCGGGGCCAACGTCCTGACTTTC. Amino acids: CASQPSGTGIVGANVLTF.